This T cell receptor (beta chain) was captured by sequencing in a study of T cells in Graves' hyperthyroidism and ophthalmopathy. Overall study results and limits: Ophthalmopathy was distinguished from stable hyperthyroidism by 13 V-J signatures. Prediction of ophthalmopathy progression came a median approximately 6.5 months pre-onset.

Patients aged 18 to 65 had newly diagnosed hyperthyroidism of under 2 months' duration. Used for diagnoses were clinical symptoms, serum thyroxine and TRAb, thyroid ultrasound and orbital computed tomography. TCR beta CDR3 regions were amplified from RNA. Primed by the HTBI set, a first-round RT-PCR was run on the TCR CDR3. TCRdb independently ran MiXCR on the multiplex PCR reads; one entry per CDR3 protein. The data hold roughly 380,000 distinct CDR3 sequences, with roughly 14% observed a single time. On this clonotype itself: The antigen is unknown. One junction end disagrees with the germline gene, perhaps due to a read error.

The V gene's germline CDR1 is SQVTM and CDR2 ANQGSEA. The CDR3 contains 15 residues. The source of this sequence is a woman in her fifties or sixties with Graves' hyperthyroidism. This chain joins TRBV29-1 and TRBJ1-4; TRBD1 matches at 9 bases. The sample consisted of blood. The CDR3 spells CSVEGQGRGRGKLFF. CDR3 DNA sequence: TGCAGCGTAGAAGGACAGGGGAGGGGGCGCGGAAAACTGTTTTTT. Full variable domain (outside the CDR3, taken from reference TRBV29-1 and TRBJ1-4): SAVISQKPSRDICQRGTSLTIQCQVDSQVTMMFWYRQQPGQSLTLIATANQGSEATYESGFVIDKFPISRPNLTFSTLTVSNMSPEDSSIYLCSVEGQGRGRGKLFFGSGTQLSVL.